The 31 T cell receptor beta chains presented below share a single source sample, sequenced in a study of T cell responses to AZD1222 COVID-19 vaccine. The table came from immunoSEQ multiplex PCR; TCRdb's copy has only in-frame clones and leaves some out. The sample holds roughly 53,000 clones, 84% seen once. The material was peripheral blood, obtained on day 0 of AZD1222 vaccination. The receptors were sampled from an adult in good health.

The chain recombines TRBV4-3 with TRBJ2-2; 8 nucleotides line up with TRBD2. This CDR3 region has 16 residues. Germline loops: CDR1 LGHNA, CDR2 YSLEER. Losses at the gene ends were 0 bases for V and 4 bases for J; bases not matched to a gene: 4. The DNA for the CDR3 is TGCGCCAGCAGCCAAGACCCCAGCGGGAGCACCGGGGAGCTGTTTTTT. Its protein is CASSQDPSGSTGELFF.

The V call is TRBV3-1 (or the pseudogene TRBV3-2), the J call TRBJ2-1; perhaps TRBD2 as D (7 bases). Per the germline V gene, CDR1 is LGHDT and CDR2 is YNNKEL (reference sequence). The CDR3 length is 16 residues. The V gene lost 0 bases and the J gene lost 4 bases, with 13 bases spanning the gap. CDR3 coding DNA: TGTGCCAGCAGCCAAGATTGGGGAGGGGGTTACAATGAGCAGTTCTTC. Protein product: CASSQDWGGGYNEQFF.

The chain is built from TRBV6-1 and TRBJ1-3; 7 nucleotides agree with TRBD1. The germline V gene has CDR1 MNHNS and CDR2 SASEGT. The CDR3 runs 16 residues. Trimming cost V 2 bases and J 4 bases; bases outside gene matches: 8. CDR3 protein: CASSESPAGGGNTIYF. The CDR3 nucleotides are TGTGCCAGCAGTGAATCACCGGCAGGGGGAGGAAACACCATATATTTT.

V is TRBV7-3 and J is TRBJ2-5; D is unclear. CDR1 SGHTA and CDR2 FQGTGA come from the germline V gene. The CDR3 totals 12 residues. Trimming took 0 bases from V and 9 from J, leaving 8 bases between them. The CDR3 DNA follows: TGTGCCAGCAGCTTAACAGGTGGGCCCCAGTACTTC. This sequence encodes CASSLTGGPQYF.

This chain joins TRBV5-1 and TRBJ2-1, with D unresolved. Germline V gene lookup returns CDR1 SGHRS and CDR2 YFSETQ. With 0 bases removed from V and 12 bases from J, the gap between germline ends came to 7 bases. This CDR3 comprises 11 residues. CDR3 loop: CASSLAAGQFF. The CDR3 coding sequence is TGCGCCAGCAGCTTGGCGGCAGGGCAGTTCTTC.

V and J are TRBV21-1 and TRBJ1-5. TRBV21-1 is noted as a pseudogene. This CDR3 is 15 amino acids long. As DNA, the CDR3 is TGTGCCAGCAGTGGGACGGGCTATAGCAATCAGCCCCAGCATTTT. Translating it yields CASSGTGYSNQPQHF.

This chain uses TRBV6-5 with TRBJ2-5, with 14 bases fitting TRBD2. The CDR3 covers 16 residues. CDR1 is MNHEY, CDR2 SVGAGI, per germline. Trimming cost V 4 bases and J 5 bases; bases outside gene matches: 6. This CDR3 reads CASSSRLAGGRETQYF. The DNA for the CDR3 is TGTGCCAGCAGTTCCAGACTAGCGGGAGGGAGGGAGACCCAGTACTTC.

CDR3 bases: TGTGCCAGCAGCTTAGCGGGGCAAGCCGGGGAGCTGTTTTTT. Translation gives CASSLAGQAGELFF. The chain joins TRBV7-2 to TRBJ2-2; D possibly corresponds to TRBD1 (5 bases). The CDR3 is made up of 14 amino acids. Trimming took off 0 bases at V and 6 bases at J, with 8 bases between the two ends. The V gene's germline CDR1 is SGHTA and CDR2 FQGNSA.

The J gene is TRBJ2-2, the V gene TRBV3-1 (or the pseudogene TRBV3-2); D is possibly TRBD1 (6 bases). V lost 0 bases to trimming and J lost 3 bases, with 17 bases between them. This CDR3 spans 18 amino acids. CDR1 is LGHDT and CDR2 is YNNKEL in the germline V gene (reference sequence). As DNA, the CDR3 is TGTGCCAGCAGCCAAGATTTTGAGCAGGGGCGGTACACCGGGGAGCTGTTTTTT. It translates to CASSQDFEQGRYTGELFF.

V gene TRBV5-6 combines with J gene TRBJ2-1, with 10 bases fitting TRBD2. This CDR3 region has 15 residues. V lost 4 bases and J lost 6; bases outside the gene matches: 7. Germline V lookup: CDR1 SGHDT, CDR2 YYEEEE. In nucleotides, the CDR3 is TGTGCCAGCAGCGTTAGCGGGAGGCTAAGCAATGAGCAGTTCTTC. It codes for CASSVSGRLSNEQFF. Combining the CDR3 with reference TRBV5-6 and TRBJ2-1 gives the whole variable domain DAGVTQSPTHLIKTRGQQVTLRCSPKSGHDTVSWYQQALGQGPQFIFQYYEEEERQRGNFPDRFSGHQFPNYSSELNVNALLLGDSALYLCASSVSGRLSNEQFFGPGTRLTVL.

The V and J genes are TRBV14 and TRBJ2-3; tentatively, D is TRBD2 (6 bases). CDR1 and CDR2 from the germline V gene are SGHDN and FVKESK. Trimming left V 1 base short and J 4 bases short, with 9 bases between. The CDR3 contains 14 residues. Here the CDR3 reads CASSQVSGADTQYF. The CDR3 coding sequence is TGTGCCAGCAGCCAAGTTAGCGGAGCAGATACGCAGTATTTT.

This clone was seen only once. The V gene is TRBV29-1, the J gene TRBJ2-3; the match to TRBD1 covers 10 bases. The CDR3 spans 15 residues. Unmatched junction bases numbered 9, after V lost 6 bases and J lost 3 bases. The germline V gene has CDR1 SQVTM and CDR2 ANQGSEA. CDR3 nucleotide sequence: TGCAGCGTCAACCCCCGGGACAGGGGAACAGATACGCAGTATTTT. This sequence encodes CSVNPRDRGTDTQYF.

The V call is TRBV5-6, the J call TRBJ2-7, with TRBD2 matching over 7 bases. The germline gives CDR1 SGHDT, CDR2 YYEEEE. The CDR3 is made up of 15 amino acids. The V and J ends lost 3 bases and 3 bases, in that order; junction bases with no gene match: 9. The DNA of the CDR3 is TGTGCCAGCAGCTGGCGGGGAGGGATCGGCTACGAGCAGTACTTC. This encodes CASSWRGGIGYEQYF. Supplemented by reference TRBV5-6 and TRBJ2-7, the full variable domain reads DAGVTQSPTHLIKTRGQQVTLRCSPKSGHDTVSWYQQALGQGPQFIFQYYEEEERQRGNFPDRFSGHQFPNYSSELNVNALLLGDSALYLCASSWRGGIGYEQYFGPGTRLTVT.

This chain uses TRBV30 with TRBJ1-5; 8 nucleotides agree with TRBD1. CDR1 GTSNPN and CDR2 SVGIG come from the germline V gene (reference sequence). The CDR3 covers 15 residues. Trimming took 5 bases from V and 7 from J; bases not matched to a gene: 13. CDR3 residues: CAWAVDQGARQPQHF. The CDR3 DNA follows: TGTGCCTGGGCCGTCGATCAGGGGGCTCGGCAGCCCCAGCATTTT.

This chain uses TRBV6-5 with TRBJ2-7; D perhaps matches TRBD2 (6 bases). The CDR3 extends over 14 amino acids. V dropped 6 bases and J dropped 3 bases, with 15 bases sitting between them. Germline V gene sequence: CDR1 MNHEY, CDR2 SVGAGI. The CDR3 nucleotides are TGTGCCAGCAGCGACAGCGGGTACTTCTACGAGCAGTACTTC. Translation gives CASSDSGYFYEQYF.

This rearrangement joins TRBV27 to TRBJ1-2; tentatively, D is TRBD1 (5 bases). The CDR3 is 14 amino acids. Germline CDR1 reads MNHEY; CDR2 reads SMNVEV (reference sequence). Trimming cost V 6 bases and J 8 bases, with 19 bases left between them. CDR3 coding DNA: TGTGCCAGCAGCCCGTCAGGGCCTTCAGGGGGCTACACCTTC. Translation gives CASSPSGPSGGYTF.

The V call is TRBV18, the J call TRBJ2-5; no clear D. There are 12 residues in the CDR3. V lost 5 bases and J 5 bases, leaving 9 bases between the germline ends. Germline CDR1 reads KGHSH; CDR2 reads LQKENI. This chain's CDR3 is CASSSSRETQYF. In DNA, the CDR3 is TGTGCCAGCTCATCGAGCCGGGAGACCCAGTACTTC.

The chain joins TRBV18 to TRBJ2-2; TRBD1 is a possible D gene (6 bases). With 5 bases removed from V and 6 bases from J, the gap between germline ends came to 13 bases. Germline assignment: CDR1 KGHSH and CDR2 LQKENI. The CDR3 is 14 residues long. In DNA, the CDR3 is TGTGCCAGCTCAGCCAGGGGAGACGCCGGGGAGCTGTTTTTT. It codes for CASSARGDAGELFF.

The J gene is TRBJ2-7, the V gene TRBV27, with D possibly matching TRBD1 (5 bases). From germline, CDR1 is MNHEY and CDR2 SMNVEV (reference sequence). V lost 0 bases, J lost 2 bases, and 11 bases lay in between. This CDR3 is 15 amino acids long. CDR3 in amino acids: CASSLSRQGAYEQYF. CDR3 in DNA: TGTGCCAGCAGTTTATCTAGGCAGGGCGCCTACGAGCAGTACTTC.

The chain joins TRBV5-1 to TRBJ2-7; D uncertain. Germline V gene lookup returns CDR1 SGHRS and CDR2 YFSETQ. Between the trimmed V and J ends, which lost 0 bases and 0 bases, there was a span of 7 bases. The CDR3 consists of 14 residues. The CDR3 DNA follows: TGCGCCAGCAGCTTGGGGGGAAACTCCTACGAGCAGTACTTC. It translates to CASSLGGNSYEQYF.

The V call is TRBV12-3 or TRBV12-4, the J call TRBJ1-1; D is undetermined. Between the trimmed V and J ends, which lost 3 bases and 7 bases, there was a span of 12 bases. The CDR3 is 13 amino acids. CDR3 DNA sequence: TGTGCCAGCAGTTTGTCTGAGGCAGATGAAGCTTTCTTT. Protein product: CASSLSEADEAFF.

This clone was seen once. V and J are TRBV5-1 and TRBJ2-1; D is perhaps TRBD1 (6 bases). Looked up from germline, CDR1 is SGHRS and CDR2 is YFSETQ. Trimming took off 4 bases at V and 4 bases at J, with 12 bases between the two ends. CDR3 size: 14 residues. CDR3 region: CASSLGAAYNEQFF. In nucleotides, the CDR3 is TGCGCCAGCAGCCTGGGGGCTGCTTACAATGAGCAGTTCTTC.

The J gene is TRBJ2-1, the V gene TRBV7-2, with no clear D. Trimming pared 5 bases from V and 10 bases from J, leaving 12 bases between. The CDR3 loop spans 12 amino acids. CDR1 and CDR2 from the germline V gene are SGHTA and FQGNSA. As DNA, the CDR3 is TGTGCCAGCAGCCCGCAGCGACGGGAGCAGTTCTTC. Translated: CASSPQRREQFF. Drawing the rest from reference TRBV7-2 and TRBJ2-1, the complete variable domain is GAGVSQSPSNKVTEKGKDVELRCDPISGHTALYWYRQSLGQGLEFLIYFQGNSAPDKSGLPSDRFSAERTGGSVSTLTIQRTQQEDSAVYLCASSPQRREQFFGPGTRLTVL.

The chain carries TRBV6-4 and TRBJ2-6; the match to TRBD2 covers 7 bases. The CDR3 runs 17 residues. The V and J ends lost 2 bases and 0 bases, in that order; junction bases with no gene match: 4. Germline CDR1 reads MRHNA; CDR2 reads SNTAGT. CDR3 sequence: CASSDSGGGSGANVLTF. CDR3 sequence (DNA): TGTGCCAGCAGTGACAGTGGCGGGGGCTCTGGGGCCAACGTCCTGACTTTC.

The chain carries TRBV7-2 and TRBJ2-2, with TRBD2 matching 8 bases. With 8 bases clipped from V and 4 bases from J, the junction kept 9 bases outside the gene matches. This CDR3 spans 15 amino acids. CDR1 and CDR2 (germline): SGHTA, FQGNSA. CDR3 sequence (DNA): TGTGCCAGCGGCCAAACTAGCGGAGCCACCGGGGAGCTGTTTTTT. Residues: CASGQTSGATGELFF.

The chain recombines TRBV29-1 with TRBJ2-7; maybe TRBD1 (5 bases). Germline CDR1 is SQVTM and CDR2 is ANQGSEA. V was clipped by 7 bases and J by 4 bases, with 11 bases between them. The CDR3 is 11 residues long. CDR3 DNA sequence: TGCAGCGCAGGGATTTCTTACGAGCAGTACTTC. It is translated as CSAGISYEQYF.

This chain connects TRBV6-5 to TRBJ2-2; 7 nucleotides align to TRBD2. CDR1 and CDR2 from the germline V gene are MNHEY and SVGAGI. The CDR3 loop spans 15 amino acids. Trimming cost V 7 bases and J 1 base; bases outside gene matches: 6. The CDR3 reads CASKRDQLNTGELFF. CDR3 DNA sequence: TGTGCCAGCAAGCGGGACCAATTGAACACCGGGGAGCTGTTTTTT.

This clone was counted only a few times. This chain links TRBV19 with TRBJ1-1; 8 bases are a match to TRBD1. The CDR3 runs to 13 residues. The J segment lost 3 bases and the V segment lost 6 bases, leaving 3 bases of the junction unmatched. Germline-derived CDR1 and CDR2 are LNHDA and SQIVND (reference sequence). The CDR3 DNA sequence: TGTGCCAGTAGGCTGACAGGGGACACTGAAGCTTTCTTT. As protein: CASRLTGDTEAFF.

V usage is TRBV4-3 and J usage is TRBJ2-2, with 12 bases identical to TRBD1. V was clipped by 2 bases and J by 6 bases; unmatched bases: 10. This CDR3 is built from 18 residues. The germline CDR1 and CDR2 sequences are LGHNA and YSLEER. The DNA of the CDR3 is TGCGCCAGCAGCCAAACCCTCCCGGGACAGGGGGCCCCCGGGGAGCTGTTTTTT. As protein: CASSQTLPGQGAPGELFF.

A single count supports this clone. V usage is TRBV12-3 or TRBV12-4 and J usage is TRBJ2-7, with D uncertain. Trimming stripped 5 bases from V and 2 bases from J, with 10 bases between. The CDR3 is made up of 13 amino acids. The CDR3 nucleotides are TGTGCCAGCAGTAACCTTGGCGCCTACGAGCAGTACTTC. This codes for CASSNLGAYEQYF.

CDR3 nucleotides: TGTGCCAGCAGTGACTCGACTAGCGGGAGCAATGAGCAGTTCTTC. Protein product: CASSDSTSGSNEQFF. The chain carries TRBV6-4 and TRBJ2-1; the match to TRBD2 covers 12 bases. Germline CDR1 is MRHNA and CDR2 is SNTAGT. The CDR3 is 15 amino acids. V lost 0 bases to trimming and J lost 6 bases; unmatched junction nucleotides: 0.